This TCR beta chain was sequenced in a study of patients and donors after allogeneic stem cell transplantation. MiXCR, run by TCRdb on the RT-PCR reads, gives a single entry per CDR3 protein. The data show hundreds of thousands of distinct CDR3 sequences, with 16% seen just once and 7.2% held by the top ten. The V gene lost 3 bases and the J gene lost 5 bases, with 12 bases spanning the gap. The germline CDR1 and CDR2 sequences are SGDLS and YYNGEE. The CDR3 sequence is 13 residues long. This receptor was taken from a human donor who was either an allogeneic HSCT recipient or a stem cell or donor lymphocyte infusion donor (not recorded which). It is not recorded whose cells these are; they may come from a transplant donor. What was sequenced was blood, either unsorted or a sorted T cell fraction (not recorded which). This chain links TRBV9 with TRBJ2-7, with D possibly TRBD2 on 6 matching bases. DNA for the CDR3: TGTGCCAGCAGCGCAGGACTATCCAACGAGCAGTACTTC. As protein: CASSAGLSNEQYF.